The source of this T cell receptor (beta chain) is a study of OX40 agonist ivuxolimab in advanced cancers. The protocol was immunoSEQ multiplex PCR, while the TCRdb copy is restricted to in-frame clones and leaves out a portion. The table lists fewer than 75,000 clones, more than 75% of them singletons. On this clone: Its antigen is unknown.

Study-wide points: At doses 0.1 to 3.0 mg/kg, CD4+ and CD8+ clones expanded.

CDR1 is MNHEY and CDR2 is SMNVEV in the germline V gene (reference sequence). The CDR3 spans 14 residues. V shed 4 bases and J shed 1 base, with 8 bases lying between them. V usage is TRBV27 and J usage is TRBJ1-5; no reliable D call. The clonotype comes from an adult with an advanced solid tumor such as melanoma, head and neck, liver or kidney cancer. Sequences were derived from CD4+ or CD8+ T cells sorted from blood, sampled in a trial of the OX40 agonist ivuxolimab. The CDR3 here is CASSWTGSNQPQHF. The CDR3 DNA is TGTGCCAGCAGTTGGACGGGCAGCAATCAGCCCCAGCATTTT.